This entry lists 6 T cell receptor beta chains sequenced from one sample in a study of blood T cells in healthy people across ages. The second PCR ran about 6 to 11 cycles with a sample-barcoded 5' primer and J-beta primers. TCRdb called the 5' RACE reads again in MiXCR, with one record for every CDR3 protein. This sample has roughly 1.9 million distinct CDR3 sequences, with roughly 43% found just once. The sample comprised blood. Receptors were obtained from a human donor in good health.

The chain has TRBV15 and TRBJ2-1; D is uncertain. Germline CDR1 LNHNV, CDR2 YYDKDF (reference sequence). The CDR3 has 13 residues. V lost 2 bases to trimming and J lost 8 bases, with 10 bases between them. CDR3 protein: CATSRNLMDEQFF. CDR3 DNA: TGTGCCACCAGCAGAAACCTTATGGATGAGCAGTTCTTC.

The V and J genes are TRBV27 and TRBJ2-1; maybe TRBD1 (6 bases). Looked up from germline, CDR1 is MNHEY and CDR2 is SMNVEV (reference sequence). This CDR3 is 15 amino acids long. V lost 6 bases and J 4 bases, leaving 16 bases between the germline ends. CDR3 in amino acids: CASSFIPGVYNEQFF. The DNA for the CDR3 is TGTGCCAGCAGCTTCATACCAGGGGTGTACAATGAGCAGTTCTTC.

This clonotype was seen a handful of times. V and J are TRBV29-1 and TRBJ2-7; the match to TRBD2 covers 14 bases. Germline loops: CDR1 SQVTM, CDR2 ANQGSEA. CDR3 length: 15 residues. Trimming at V came to 6 bases and at J to 3 bases, leaving 7 bases not matched to a gene. DNA for the CDR3: TGCAGCGTCACGGGACTAGCGGGGGTGGTCTACGAGCAGTACTTC. Its translation: CSVTGLAGVVYEQYF.

The chain carries TRBV14 and TRBJ1-2, with a possible D match to TRBD1 (5 bases). CDR3 length equals 15 residues. The germline V gene encodes CDR1 SGHDN and CDR2 FVKESK. V lost 0 bases to trimming and J lost 6 bases, with 14 bases between them. CDR3 region: CASSQDLRDWDGYTF. The CDR3 DNA is TGTGCCAGCAGCCAAGATCTTCGGGACTGGGATGGCTACACCTTC.

Only a few counts were recorded for this clonotype. The J gene is TRBJ2-1, the V gene TRBV7-3, with 12 positions matching TRBD2. The ends lost 4 bases at V and 7 bases at J; junction bases unmatched: 11. This CDR3 has 17 residues. Germline V gene lookup returns CDR1 SGHTA and CDR2 FQGTGA. The CDR3 is CASSSLLAGGNVNEQFF. The CDR3 DNA is TGTGCCAGCAGCTCACTACTAGCGGGGGGTAACGTGAATGAGCAGTTCTTC.

This clonotype has more than one count but fewer than ten. This sequence joins TRBV5-1 and TRBJ2-1; 10 bases agree with TRBD2. Germline CDR1 is SGHRS and CDR2 is YFSETQ. The CDR3 totals 14 residues. Trimming removed 6 bases from V and 5 bases from J; junction bases left unmatched: 5. This chain's CDR3 is CASNERGGNNEQFF. The CDR3, as DNA: TGCGCCAGCAATGAGCGGGGGGGAAACAATGAGCAGTTCTTC. Full variable domain (remainder filled in from reference TRBV5-1 and TRBJ2-1): KAGVTQTPRYLIKTRGQQVTLSCSPISGHRSVSWYQQTPGQGLQFLFEYFSETQRNKGNFPGRFSGRQFSNSRSEMNVSTLELGDSALYLCASNERGGNNEQFFGPGTRLTVL.